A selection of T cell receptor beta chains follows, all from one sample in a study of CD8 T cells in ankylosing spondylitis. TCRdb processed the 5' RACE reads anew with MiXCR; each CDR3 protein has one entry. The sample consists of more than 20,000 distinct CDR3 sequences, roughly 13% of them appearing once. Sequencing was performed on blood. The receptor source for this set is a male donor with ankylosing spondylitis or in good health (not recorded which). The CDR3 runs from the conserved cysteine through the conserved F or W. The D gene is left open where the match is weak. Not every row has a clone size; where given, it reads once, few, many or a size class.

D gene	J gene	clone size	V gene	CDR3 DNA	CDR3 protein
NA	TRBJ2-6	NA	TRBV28	TGTGCCAGCAGTTTCACCTTGTCTGGGGCCAACGTCCTGACTTTC	CASSFTLSGANVLTF
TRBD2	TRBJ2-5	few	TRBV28	TGTGCCAGCAAAGGACTAGCGGGAGAACTTCTGGAGACCCAGTACTTC	CASKGLAGELLETQYF
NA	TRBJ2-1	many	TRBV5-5	TGTGCCAGCAACCCGGTGGGGGAGTACAATGAGCAGTTCTTC	CASNPVGEYNEQFF
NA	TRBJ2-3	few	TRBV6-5	TGTGCCAGCAGACCCCGACAGAGGAGTAGAGATACGCAGTATTTT	CASRPRQRSRDTQYF
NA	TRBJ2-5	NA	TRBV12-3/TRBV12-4	TGTGCCAGCAGTTTCAGGATCCAAGAGACCCAGTACTTC	CASSFRIQETQYF
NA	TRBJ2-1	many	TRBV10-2	TGCGCCAGCAGTGAGTTAGGGCTTTCGGCCAATGAGCAGTTCTTC	CASSELGLSANEQFF
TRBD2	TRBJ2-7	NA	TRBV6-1	TGTGCCAGCAGTGAGACTAGCGGGATGACCTACGAGCAGTACTTC	CASSETSGMTYEQYF
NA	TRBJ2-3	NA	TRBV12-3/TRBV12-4	TGTGCCAGCAGTTTGGAAGCGACTAGCACAGATACGCAGTATTTT	CASSLEATSTDTQYF
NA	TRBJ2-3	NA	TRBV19	TGTGCCAGTAGTAAACCGTCGCGAAGGGTGGATACGCAGTATTTT	CASSKPSRRVDTQYF
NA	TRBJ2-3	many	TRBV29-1	TGCAGCGCCCTAGGGCTAGCCACAGATACGCAGTATTTT	CSALGLATDTQYF
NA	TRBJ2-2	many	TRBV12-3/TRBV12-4	TGTGCCAGCAGACCAGGGACCACCGGGGAGCTGTTTTTT	CASRPGTTGELFF
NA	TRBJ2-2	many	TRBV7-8	TGTGCCAGCATCAGAGTGGGGGCATTTGGGGAGCTGTTTTTT	CASIRVGAFGELFF
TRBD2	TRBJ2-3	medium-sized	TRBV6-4	TGTGCCAGCAGTGAACTAGCGAACACAGATACGCAGTATTTT	CASSELANTDTQYF
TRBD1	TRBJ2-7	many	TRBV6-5	TGTGCCAGCAGTCGGTCGGGACAGGGATGGGACTCCTACGAGCAGTACTTC	CASSRSGQGWDSYEQYF
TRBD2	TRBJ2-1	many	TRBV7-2	TGTGCCAGCAGCTTAGAATTGTCGGGGGGGAGAAATGAGCAGTTCTTC	CASSLELSGGRNEQFF
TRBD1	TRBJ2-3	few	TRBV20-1	TGCAGTGCTTTCGACAGGGCTACTAGCACAGATACGCAGTATTTT	CSAFDRATSTDTQYF
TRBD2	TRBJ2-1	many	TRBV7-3	TGTGCCAGCAGCTCACAGACTAGCGGGAATGAGCAGTTCTTC	CASSSQTSGNEQFF
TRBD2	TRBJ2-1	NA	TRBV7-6	TGTGCCAGCAGCCGACTGGCGGGAGCAGTCAATGAGCAGTTCTTC	CASSRLAGAVNEQFF
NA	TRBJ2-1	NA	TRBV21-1	TGTGCCAGCAGCAAAGGGGCCTTTTGCAGGGTCCATGAGCAGTTCTTC	CASSKGAFCRVHEQFF